This section outlines one T cell receptor beta chain sequence together with its context. The antigen this receptor binds is unknown. Per-base quality was not reported, and no clone a single base away is much larger than it. The immunoSEQ Assay, a bias-controlled multiplex PCR, was used to amplify TCRbeta CDR3 regions from genomic DNA. Regarding the original processing steps: Nucleated cell counts per sample were estimated from amplification of reference gene primers within the assay. To quantify the absolute abundance of each unique TCRbeta CDR3 rearrangement, sequence reads were collapsed and filtered. Productive Simpson clonality was computed per sample as the square root of Simpson's diversity index over productive rearrangements. TCRdb mirrors the immuneACCESS table, restricted to in-frame sequences. Some clones are absent from its copies; in checked studies, under half trace to an unresolved V gene, and the reason for the others is unknown. D and trimming were read from the DNA, whereas the V and J calls and clone size are those reported in that table. This sample holds more than 200,000 clones; around 84% were observed only once. In total, the top ten clones hold under 5.5% of the sample.

The collaborating institutions used their own protocols to collect whole blood in K2EDTA tubes. For TCRbeta analysis, collaborators shipped samples as frozen whole blood, isolated PBMCs, or DNA extracted from either of those sample types. The sample belongs to a study of blood T cell repertoires in COVID-19 (dated by TCRdb to the early 2020s). Notes on the research overall: Samples covering the acute and convalescent phases of COVID-19 were provided by collaborators in the United States, Italy and Spain. The sample metadata nearly always contained a de-identified subject ID, COVID-19 status, age in years and sex. Deeply sampled blood TCRbeta repertoires from subjects exposed to, actively infected with, or recovered from COVID-19 were included in the dataset. Samples came from the ongoing ImmuneRACE study (first 160 participants) plus 1,254 subjects from 6 global collaborators. A freely available public database, intended as a resource for researchers studying the immune response to SARS-CoV-2, is where the repertoires were released. HLA class I and class II types, where available, came from metadata supplied by the sample provider rather than from assay-based typing. The prospective study material was composed of cDNA or gDNA derived from T cells, B-cell-depleted T cells, or PBMCs. What the study reported, not specific to this receptor: The quantity of clinical and demographic metadata differed by source and by participant and was supplied without curation.

The CDR3 has 14 amino acids, counting the end cysteine and phenylalanine. The entry retains the CDR3 DNA only, 42 bases that are in frame from base 1. CDR1 and CDR2 are drawn from the germline V gene: SQVTM, ANQGSEA. For this chain, trimming is 0 bases at the V end and 7 bases at the J end, and the number of junction bases without a gene match is 5. This TCR came from a man in his 60s with acute or convalescent COVID-19. Recombination connected TRBV29-1 to TRBJ1-1, and TRBD1 matches 10 of the central bases. The sequenced material came from peripheral blood. The nucleotides are TGCAGCGTTGAAGATCTGGACAGGGGGGGTGAAGCTTTCTTT. Its product reads: CSVEDLDRGGEAFF.